This TCR beta chain was sequenced during a study of metastatic and nonmetastatic thyroid tumors. Study information: Blood and tumor or nodule tissue repertoires from malignant and benign thyroid patients were compared.

None of the patients had undergone any treatment ahead of thyroid surgery. Germline CDR1 and CDR2: SGHNT and YENEEA. The length of the CDR3 is 16 residues. V was pared by 1 base and J by 3 bases, with 12 bases between. TCRdb re-clonotyped the PCR reads via MiXCR. The sample yields about 35,000 clones, under 40% seen once. The source of this sequence is a female donor with papillary thyroid cancer or a benign thyroid nodule (not recorded which). Some clones in this sample may be carry-over from other donors' samples. The chain employs TRBV11-3 and TRBJ2-2; D possibly uses TRBD1 or TRBD2 (5 bases each). The sequenced material came from tumor tissue. CDR3 sequence reads: CASSLVAGTHTGELFF. The CDR3, as DNA: TGTGCCAGCAGCTTAGTAGCCGGGACCCACACCGGGGAGCTGTTTTTT.